This is a list of T cell receptor beta chains from one sample in a study of blood T cell repertoires in COVID-19. Using immunoSEQ multiplex PCR, the repertoire was profiled, and TCRdb retains in-frame clones only, with some absent. The top ten hold around 13% of the sample, which has about 100,000 clones, 86% seen once. The sample was peripheral blood. These receptor sequences come from a woman in her sixties or seventies in a cohort sampled during active or convalescent COVID-19. Both conserved end residues are trimmed from each CDR3.

TRBV21-1 | ASSKAFSRECGRNEQF
TRBV28 | ASSLGTGKGGYT
TRBV28 | ASSLYGTIYEQY
TRBV30 | AWTLQGTYNSPLH
TRBV5-1 | ASSLQGAEEKLF
TRBV15 | ATSRVGTGYEQY
TRBV19 | ASSNIGTGSYNEQF
TRBV29-1 | SAVAGGNTGELF
TRBV9 | ASSVGGGSRETQY
TRBV9 | ASSVVGQSLTEAF
TRBV4-2 | ASSQVDGEGQPQH
TRBV18 | ASFTEGSPLH
TRBV19 | ASSIGGYTEAF
TRBV19 | ASSMRDVNTEAF
TRBV7-9 | ASSSQGIDYGYT
TRBV29-1 | SVYDRVTIY
TRBV27 | ASSPKRGGTDTQY
TRBV2 | ASRAGGRSTDTQY
TRBV5-1 | ASSLDRAWGYT
TRBV24-1 | ATSDPGQANTGELF
TRBV9 | ASSLRQGGGYT
TRBV7-3 | ASSLGNMNTEAF
TRBV6-5 | ASTQRSYGYT
TRBV25-1 | ASSKGRSGRALGETQY
TRBV5-6 | ASSPGQSANYGYT
TRBV5-4 | ASSSAGWNNEQY
TRBV29-1 | SVGNPGVGQPQH
TRBV3-1/TRBV3-2 | ASRYDRGGKTEAF
TRBV3-1/TRBV3-2 | ASSQGQSYNSPLH
TRBV27 | ASSPGTADSPLH
TRBV13 | ASSRALGEQY
TRBV18 | ASSPRPDASQGYGYT
TRBV7-9 | ASSFGGETQY
TRBV7-9 | ASSLEQGFST
TRBV7-3 | ASSLTAGTRAQY
TRBV2 | ASTAGGRYEQY
TRBV5-6 | ASSITPGQRYYGYT
TRBV28 | ASSRRTGRNSPLH
TRBV11-2 | ASSLTGSSNQPQH
TRBV7-2 | ASSRVDRGLEDTQY
TRBV5-1 | ASSLDITDTQY
TRBV21-1 | ASSKGVRDRVIYEQY
TRBV28 | ASRWVGGEQF
TRBV3-1/TRBV3-2 | ASSQTGRSQNTIY
TRBV12-3/TRBV12-4 | ASRRGREPQH
TRBV2 | ASRTNIAVLNNEQF
TRBV3-1/TRBV3-2 | ASSPTSQAAQY
TRBV21-1 | ASSRGQGYNEQF
TRBV7-3 | ASSLMGLTEAF
TRBV7-3 | ASSLTRGPDTQY
TRBV18 | ASRRADTEAF
TRBV27 | ASSFGTGNQPQH
TRBV6-5 | ASLRDRNQETQY